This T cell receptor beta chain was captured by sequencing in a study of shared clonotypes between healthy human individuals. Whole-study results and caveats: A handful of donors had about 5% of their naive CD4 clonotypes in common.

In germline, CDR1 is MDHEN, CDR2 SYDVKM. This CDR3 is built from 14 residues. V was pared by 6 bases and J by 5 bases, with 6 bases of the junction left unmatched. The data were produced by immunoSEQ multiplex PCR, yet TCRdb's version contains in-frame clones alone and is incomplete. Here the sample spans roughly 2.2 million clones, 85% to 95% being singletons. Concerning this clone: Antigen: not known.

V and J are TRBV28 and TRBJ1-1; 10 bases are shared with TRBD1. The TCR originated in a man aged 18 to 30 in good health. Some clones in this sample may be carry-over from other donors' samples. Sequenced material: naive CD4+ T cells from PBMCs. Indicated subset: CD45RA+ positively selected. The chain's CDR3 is CASRPTGGETEAFF. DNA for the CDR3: TGTGCCAGCAGACCGACAGGGGGCGAAACTGAAGCTTTCTTT.